This T cell receptor beta chain was captured by sequencing in a study of somatic mutations in cytotoxic T cells in rheumatoid arthritis. Points from the study as a whole: Nobody adjusted the slight TRBV07 underrepresentation in rheumatoid arthritis patients for multiple comparisons. Only rheumatoid arthritis patients, not healthy controls, showed CD8+ clonality increasing with age.

The repertoire was sequenced with immunoSEQ multiplex PCR; TCRdb's copy has only in-frame clones and lacks some. The sample has around 21,000 clones, roughly 74% seen once. Germline V gives CDR1 SGHDT, CDR2 YYEEEE. Trimming shortened V by 4 bases and J by 6 bases, and 13 bases separated the two germline ends. The CDR3 length is 14 residues. With respect to this clone: Its antigen is undetermined.

The TCR was taken from an adult with rheumatoid arthritis. Sequencing was carried out using CD8+ T cells sorted from blood. The chain combines TRBV5-6 with TRBJ1-4; no clear D gene. The CDR3 region has the DNA TGTGCCAGCAGCCAGGACGGAATCCATGAAAAACTGTTTTTT. It translates to CASSQDGIHEKLFF.